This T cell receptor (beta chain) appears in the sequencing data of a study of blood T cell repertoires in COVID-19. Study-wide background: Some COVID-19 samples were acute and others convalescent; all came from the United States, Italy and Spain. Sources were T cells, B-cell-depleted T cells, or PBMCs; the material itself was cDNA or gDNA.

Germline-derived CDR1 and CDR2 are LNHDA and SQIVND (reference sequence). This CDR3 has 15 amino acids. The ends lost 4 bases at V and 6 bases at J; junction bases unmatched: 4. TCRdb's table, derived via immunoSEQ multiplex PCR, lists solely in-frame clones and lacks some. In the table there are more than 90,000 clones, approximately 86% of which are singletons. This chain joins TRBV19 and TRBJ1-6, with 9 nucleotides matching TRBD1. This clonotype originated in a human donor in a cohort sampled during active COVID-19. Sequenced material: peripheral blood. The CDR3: CASSRETGGNSPLHF. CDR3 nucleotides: TGTGCCAGTAGTAGAGAGACAGGGGGTAATTCACCCCTCCACTTT.